A single sample gave rise to the 18 T cell receptor beta chains below, sequenced in a study of cytomegalovirus exposure and HLA in healthy donors. Primers included in the PCR were 60 Vbeta and 13 Jbeta primers. Data came from immunoSEQ multiplex PCR; TCRdb stores just in-frame clones and leaves some out. In the table there are about 110,000 clones, 74% of which are singletons. The sequenced sample consisted of PBMCs. Every receptor here comes from a man aged 45-60 years in good health and CMV-seropositive.

The chain employs TRBV4-1 and TRBJ2-7; perhaps TRBD2 as D (5 bases). This CDR3 has 14 amino acids. The germline V and J ends were trimmed by 3 bases and 6 bases, with 15 bases remaining between them. Germline V gene data show CDR1 as MGHRA and CDR2 as YSYEKL. DNA of the CDR3: TGCGCCAGCAGCCACCAGACTCTGGCGGGCGAGCAGTACTTC. Protein: CASSHQTLAGEQYF.

This clone was found once. The V and J genes are TRBV4-2 and TRBJ2-5, with TRBD2 identical over 8 bases. Germline-derived CDR1 and CDR2 are LGHNA and YNFKEQ. This CDR3 has 18 amino acids. V lost 2 bases, J lost 4 bases, and 15 bases stayed unmatched. In DNA, the CDR3 is TGTGCCAGCAGCCAAAGGAGAGGGCGGGAGGACGAGGGAGAGACCCAGTACTTC. Its translation: CASSQRRGREDEGETQYF.

This clone has only a few counts. The rearrangement links TRBV6-5 to TRBJ2-6; 7 positions match TRBD2. Germline V CDR1 and CDR2: MNHEY, SVGAGI. The CDR3 length is 15 residues. V trimming: 7 bases; J trimming: 3 bases; junction bases outside the gene matches: 6. CDR3 protein: CASTWGGGGANVLTF. CDR3 DNA: TGTGCCAGCACCTGGGGGGGTGGTGGGGCCAACGTCCTGACTTTC.

This clone was counted between two and nine times. The V gene is TRBV27, the J gene TRBJ1-5, with D possibly being TRBD1 (5 bases). The germline V gene has CDR1 MNHEY and CDR2 SMNVEV (reference sequence). V lost 6 bases and J lost 6, with 18 bases in between. The CDR3 is 15 amino acids. CDR3 loop: CASRVSQGISQPQHF. The DNA for the CDR3 is TGTGCCAGCAGAGTCTCCCAGGGTATTTCTCAGCCCCAGCATTTT.

The chain has TRBV9 and TRBJ2-1, with 9 bases identical to TRBD2. J was trimmed by 7 bases and V by 3 bases; bases with no gene match: 14. Germline values: CDR1 SGDLS, CDR2 YYNGEE. CDR3 length: 17 residues. The CDR3 DNA sequence: TGTGCCAGCAGCGCTCGACTAGCGGCCGCCTCGGGGAATGAGCAGTTCTTC. It translates to CASSARLAAASGNEQFF. Full variable domain (outside the CDR3, taken from reference TRBV9 and TRBJ2-1): DSGVTQTPKHLITATGQRVTLRCSPRSGDLSVYWYQQSLDQGLQFLIQYYNGEERAKGNILERFSAQQFPDLHSELNLSSLELGDSALYFCASSARLAAASGNEQFFGPGTRLTVL.

By sample share, this clone is medium-sized. The chain has TRBV5-4 and TRBJ2-7; tentative D call: TRBD1 (6 bases). Trimming removed 4 bases at V and 5 bases at J, with 25 bases between. Germline CDR1 reads SGHNT; CDR2 reads YYREEE (reference sequence). The CDR3 extends over 17 amino acids. The CDR3 DNA reads TGTGCCAGCAGCAGCCAGACTCAGGGGAATAGTCTCCACGAGCAGTACTTC. Translated: CASSSQTQGNSLHEQYF. The variable domain in full, completed from reference TRBV5-4 and TRBJ2-7, reads ETGVTQSPTHLIKTRGQQVTLRCSSQSGHNTVSWYQQALGQGPQFIFQYYREEENGRGNFPPRFSGLQFPNYSSELNVNALELDDSALYLCASSSQTQGNSLHEQYFGPGTRLTVT.

The chain recombines TRBV10-3 with TRBJ1-1; TRBD1 aligns across 9 bases. The CDR3 loop spans 13 amino acids. V trimming: 3 bases; J trimming: 8 bases; junction bases outside the gene matches: 4. Per the germline V gene, CDR1 is ENHRY and CDR2 is SYGVKD. The CDR3 loop reads CAISDPGTGEAFF. The DNA for the CDR3 is TGTGCCATCAGTGATCCCGGGACAGGGGAAGCTTTCTTT.

The chain combines TRBV6-5 with TRBJ2-3; 7 bases are a match to TRBD2. Germline V lookup: CDR1 MNHEY, CDR2 SVGAGI. This CDR3 is 16 amino acids long. V lost 2 bases, J lost 9 bases, and 14 bases stayed unmatched. CDR3 sequence reads: CASSYGGGPSAGTQYF. For the CDR3, the DNA is TGTGCCAGCAGTTACGGGGGAGGGCCTTCCGCCGGAACGCAGTATTTT.

The chain uses TRBV6-1 and TRBJ2-2; the D gene is possibly TRBD2 (6 bases). Trimming stripped 5 bases from V and 6 bases from J, with 13 bases between. The CDR3 contains 14 residues. Germline assignment: CDR1 MNHNS and CDR2 SASEGT. The CDR3 protein is CASSRRVSAGELFF. The CDR3 DNA reads as TGTGCCAGCAGTAGGAGGGTTAGTGCCGGGGAGCTGTTTTTT.

The chain joins TRBV11-2 to TRBJ2-1, with TRBD2 matching over 14 bases. The CDR3 is 16 residues long. V shed 0 bases and J 9 bases; nucleotides not matched to a gene: 4. Germline V gene sequence: CDR1 SGHAT, CDR2 FQNNGV. CDR3 residues: CASSLERGTSGGEQFF. CDR3 DNA: TGTGCCAGCAGCTTAGAGAGAGGGACTAGCGGGGGTGAGCAGTTCTTC.

This rearrangement joins TRBV7-8 to TRBJ2-7; D remains unclear. Germline assignment: CDR1 SGHVS and CDR2 FQNEAQ. The CDR3 contains 14 residues. V was shortened by 3 bases and J by 1 base, with 10 bases between the two germline ends. CDR3 sequence (DNA): TGTGCCAGCAGCTTCCGAGACTTTTCCTACGAGCAGTACTTC. Translating it yields CASSFRDFSYEQYF.

The genes are TRBV4-2 and TRBJ2-1; tentative D call: TRBD2 (5 bases). This CDR3 is built from 16 residues. Trimming took 3 bases from V and 0 from J, leaving 12 bases between them. Germline CDR1 LGHNA, CDR2 YNFKEQ. The CDR3 nucleotides read TGTGCCAGCAGCCAGACGGGGTTTAGCTCCTACAATGAGCAGTTCTTC. This translates into CASSQTGFSSYNEQFF.

This clone was seen only a few times. This sequence joins TRBV7-9 and TRBJ2-3, with 10 bases that match TRBD2. Germline loops: CDR1 SEHNR, CDR2 FQNEAQ (reference sequence). After removal of 3 bases from V and 1 base from J, the junction contained 1 base not matched to a gene. The CDR3 runs 15 residues. CDR3 amino acids: CASSFLAGGTDTQYF. DNA for the CDR3: TGTGCCAGCAGCTTCCTAGCGGGGGGCACAGATACGCAGTATTTT.

The genes are TRBV5-1 and TRBJ1-5; D unclear. The germline gives CDR1 SGHRS, CDR2 YFSETQ. Trimming stripped 7 bases from V and 0 bases from J, with 17 bases between. The length of the CDR3 is 16 residues. CDR3 DNA sequence: TGCGCCAGCCGGGGAGGCGGGCCGGCTAGCAATCAGCCCCAGCATTTT. Amino acid sequence: CASRGGGPASNQPQHF.

The V gene is TRBV9, the J gene TRBJ2-2; TRBD2 agrees at 7 bases. V was pared by 4 bases and J by 5 bases, with 8 bases of the junction left unmatched. The CDR3 totals 15 residues. Per germline, CDR1 SGDLS and CDR2 YYNGEE. The DNA for the CDR3 is TGTGCCAGCAGCAGACGGACTAGTGAGACCGGGGAGCTGTTTTTT. Translating gives CASSRRTSETGELFF.

CDR3 amino acids: CASIEQGDRTSGNTIYF. The CDR3 region has the DNA TGTGCCAGCATAGAGCAGGGGGACAGGACCTCTGGAAACACCATATATTTT. The chain combines TRBV28 with TRBJ1-3; TRBD1 agrees at 8 bases. The ends lost 7 bases at V and 0 bases at J; junction bases unmatched: 11. This CDR3 comprises 17 residues. Germline lookup yields CDR1 MDHEN and CDR2 SYDVKM.

The chain links TRBV19 to TRBJ1-5, with D perhaps TRBD1 (6 bases). This CDR3 is built from 16 residues. Trimming cost V 6 bases and J 2 bases, with 17 bases left between them. Germline V CDR1 and CDR2: LNHDA, SQIVND (reference sequence). CDR3 nucleotide sequence: TGTGCCAGTAGGGAAGGACAGTATCGGGGCAATCAGCCCCAGCATTTT. Residues: CASREGQYRGNQPQHF.

The chain is built from TRBV13 and TRBJ2-5, with 13 nucleotides matching TRBD2. There are 17 residues in the CDR3. Germline V lookup: CDR1 PRHDT, CDR2 FYEKMQ (reference sequence). V lost 4 bases and J lost 6; bases outside the gene matches: 11. The CDR3 spells CASSSPGLAGTGKTQYF. As DNA, the CDR3 is TGTGCCAGCAGCTCTCCGGGACTAGCGGGGACAGGGAAGACCCAGTACTTC. Together with reference TRBV13 and TRBJ2-5, the CDR3 gives the full variable domain: AAGVIQSPRHLIKEKRETATLKCYPIPRHDTVYWYQQGPGQDPQFLISFYEKMQSDKGSIPDRFSAQQFSDYHSELNMSSLELGDSALYFCASSSPGLAGTGKTQYFGPGTRLLVL.